This T cell receptor beta chain is from a study of CD8 T cells in ankylosing spondylitis. This clonotype was found a few times. TCRdb re-called the 5' RACE reads with MiXCR, one entry per CDR3 protein. The sample carries approximately 340,000 distinct CDR3 sequences, over 12% recorded once. This CDR3 contains 17 residues. With 1 base removed from V and 5 bases from J, the gap between germline ends came to 21 bases. The germline gives CDR1 SGHDT, CDR2 YYEEEE. The sample comprised blood, either unsorted or a sorted T cell fraction (not recorded which). The receptor was derived from a male donor with ankylosing spondylitis or in good health (not recorded which). The chain has TRBV5-6 and TRBJ1-1; no reliable D call. CDR3 in amino acids: CASSLSFMGHPSTEAFF. CDR3 DNA: TGTGCCAGCAGCTTGTCTTTTATGGGCCATCCGTCTACTGAAGCTTTCTTT. The variable domain in full, completed from reference TRBV5-6 and TRBJ1-1, reads DAGVTQSPTHLIKTRGQQVTLRCSPKSGHDTVSWYQQALGQGPQFIFQYYEEEERQRGNFPDRFSGHQFPNYSSELNVNALLLGDSALYLCASSLSFMGHPSTEAFFGQGTRLTVV.